This TCR beta chain was identified in a study of beta chain features in type 1 diabetes. Across the study: Investigators examined approximately 110,000,000 sorted cells across all samples. Findings and caveats of the study: Individuals with type 1 diabetes displayed fewer insertions and more deletions at VDJ junctions. Patients' naive, central memory and Treg TCRB repertoires seemed closer to one another than those of healthy donors.

A note on this clone: The antigen is unknown.

The CDR3 loop spans 15 amino acids. Germline CDR1 SGHRS, CDR2 YFSETQ. Trimming removed 0 bases at V and 4 bases at J, with 13 bases between. cDNA synthesis used the whole RNA isolate, giving expressed TCRB sequences. There were several million reads on average in the naive, central memory and regulatory T cell samples. The repertoire was sequenced with immunoSEQ multiplex PCR; TCRdb's copy has only in-frame clones and lacks some. The profile shows 390,000 or so clones, about 14% of them singletons. This sequence was found in a man in his thirties or forties in good health. Sequencing used naive CD4+ T cells from blood. The V gene is TRBV5-1, the J gene TRBJ2-5; no reliable D call. CDR3 in amino acids: CASSLAALTGETQYF. CDR3 bases: TGCGCCAGCAGCTTGGCTGCCCTGACCGGAGAGACCCAGTACTTC. Full variable domain (rest looked up from reference TRBV5-1 and TRBJ2-5): KAGVTQTPRYLIKTRGQQVTLSCSPISGHRSVSWYQQTPGQGLQFLFEYFSETQRNKGNFPGRFSGRQFSNSRSEMNVSTLELGDSALYLCASSLAALTGETQYFGPGTRLLVL.